Following are 19 T cell receptor beta chains from one sample sequenced in a study of blood T cell repertoires in COVID-19. Produced via immunoSEQ multiplex PCR; TCRdb's table is partial and in-frame only. The sample has 200,000 to 250,000 clones; about four fifths are singletons. What was sequenced was PBMCs or T cells enriched from blood (not recorded which). Every receptor here comes from a woman aged 45-65 years who had been exposed to COVID-19.

The gene calls are TRBV11-2 and TRBJ2-1, with 7 bases matching TRBD2. This CDR3 has 15 amino acids. V was pared by 5 bases and J by 5 bases, with 9 bases of the junction left unmatched. Germline lookup yields CDR1 SGHAT and CDR2 FQNNGV. CDR3 coding DNA: TGTGCCAGCAGCGACTTCGGGAGGCGGCACAATGAGCAGTTCTTC. Protein product: CASSDFGRRHNEQFF. Based on the CDR3 plus reference TRBV11-2 and TRBJ2-1, the full variable domain is EAGVAQSPRYKIIEKRQSVAFWCNPISGHATLYWYQQILGQGPKLLIQFQNNGVVDDSQLPKDRFSAERLKGVDSTLKIQPAKLEDSAVYLCASSDFGRRHNEQFFGPGTRLTVL.

The chain has TRBV7-2 and TRBJ2-5; D not resolved. Germline loops: CDR1 SGHTA, CDR2 FQGNSA. Trimming shortened V by 5 bases and J by 3 bases, and 4 bases separated the two germline ends. The CDR3 extends over 11 amino acids. This CDR3 is CASSLKETQYF. The CDR3 nucleotides read TGTGCCAGCAGCCTAAAAGAGACCCAGTACTTC.

The gene calls are TRBV6-5 and TRBJ1-5; D unresolved. Germline CDR1 MNHEY, CDR2 SVGAGI. Trimming shortened V by 5 bases and J by 12 bases, and 14 bases separated the two germline ends. This CDR3 contains 12 residues. The CDR3 sequence: CASSQQTARQHF. In DNA, the CDR3 is TGTGCCAGCAGTCAACAGACCGCACGCCAGCATTTT.

This rearrangement joins TRBV3-1 (or the pseudogene TRBV3-2) to TRBJ2-1; D is perhaps TRBD2 (5 bases). The CDR3 totals 15 residues. Per the germline V gene, CDR1 is LGHDT and CDR2 is YNNKEL (reference sequence). Between the trimmed V and J ends, which lost 2 bases and 7 bases, there was a span of 15 bases. The CDR3 region is CASSQRAGNVNEQFF. The CDR3 coding sequence is TGTGCCAGCAGCCAACGGGCGGGTAACGTTAATGAGCAGTTCTTC.

CDR3 region: CASSLRGFDSPLHF. The CDR3 DNA reads as TGTGCCAGCAGTTTAAGGGGTTTTGATTCACCCCTCCACTTT. J is TRBJ1-6 and V is TRBV5-4; D is perhaps TRBD1 (5 bases). V was shortened by 5 bases and J by 8 bases, with 14 bases between the two germline ends. This CDR3 is built from 14 residues. Germline V gene sequence: CDR1 SGHNT, CDR2 YYREEE (reference sequence).

V gene TRBV28 combines with J gene TRBJ2-6, with 9 nucleotides matching TRBD1. CDR1 and CDR2 (germline): MDHEN, SYDVKM. This CDR3 region has 15 residues. V dropped 6 bases and J dropped 3; count of bases not matched to a gene: 3. This CDR3 is CASSYRGRGANVLTF. CDR3 sequence (DNA): TGTGCCAGCAGCTACAGGGGGCGTGGGGCCAACGTCCTGACTTTC.

The chain joins TRBV7-2 to TRBJ1-1; D not certain. Germline lookup yields CDR1 SGHTA and CDR2 FQGNSA. This CDR3 spans 15 amino acids. V shed 2 bases and J shed 0 bases, with 10 bases lying between them. The CDR3 sequence is CASSLRPGMNTEAFF. CDR3 DNA: TGTGCCAGCAGCTTACGTCCAGGTATGAACACTGAAGCTTTCTTT.

The rearrangement joins TRBV2 to TRBJ1-5; 9 nucleotides agree with TRBD1. V was clipped by 5 bases and J by 6 bases; unmatched bases: 11. In germline, CDR1 is SNHLY, CDR2 FYNNEI. CDR3 length: 16 residues. CDR3 in amino acids: CASSLSGTGLIQPQHF. The DNA of the CDR3 is TGTGCCAGCAGTTTATCCGGGACAGGGTTAATTCAGCCCCAGCATTTT.

CDR3 nucleotides: TGCGCCAGCAGCCCGGGGGTAGCGAACACCGGGGAGCTGTTTTTT. This encodes CASSPGVANTGELFF. The V gene is TRBV5-1, the J gene TRBJ2-2, with D tentatively TRBD2 (6 bases). Trimming removed 4 bases at V and 0 bases at J, with 10 bases between. Germline V gene data show CDR1 as SGHRS and CDR2 as YFSETQ. The CDR3 covers 15 residues.

The V and J genes are TRBV4-3 and TRBJ1-4; D is unresolved. There are 14 residues in the CDR3. Trimming took off 8 bases at V and 6 bases at J, with 16 bases between the two ends. Germline CDR1 LGHNA, CDR2 YSLEER. CDR3 coding DNA: TGCGCCAGCGGAACAGAAGTAGCGGATGAAAAACTGTTTTTT. Amino acid sequence: CASGTEVADEKLFF.

V gene TRBV12-3 or TRBV12-4 combines with J gene TRBJ1-2; unclear D gene. V was trimmed by 3 bases and J by 0 bases, leaving 5 bases between them. This CDR3 contains 13 residues. The CDR3: CASSLAANYGYTF. CDR3 bases: TGTGCCAGCAGTTTGGCCGCTAACTATGGCTACACCTTC.

The chain recombines TRBV9 with TRBJ2-1, with a weak D call TRBD1 (6 bases). The germline V gene has CDR1 SGDLS and CDR2 YYNGEE. V was clipped by 1 base and J by 8 bases, with 16 bases between them. The CDR3 runs 15 residues. CDR3 in DNA: TGTGCCAGCAGCGTAATGACAGGTAAAGAAGATGAGCAGTTCTTC. It encodes CASSVMTGKEDEQFF.

The chain combines TRBV10-3 with TRBJ1-3, with D maybe TRBD1 (5 bases). The CDR3 consists of 15 residues. In germline, CDR1 is ENHRY, CDR2 SYGVKD. Between the trimmed V and J ends, which lost 7 bases and 0 bases, there was a span of 13 bases. The CDR3 region has the DNA TGTGCCATCAACTCTCGACAGAACTCTGGAAACACCATATATTTT. This sequence encodes CAINSRQNSGNTIYF.

This chain connects TRBV24-1 to TRBJ2-2; TRBD1 is a possible D gene (6 bases). CDR1 is KGHDR, CDR2 SFDVKD, per germline. The V and J ends lost 6 bases and 4 bases respectively, with 11 bases between them. CDR3 length: 14 amino acids. CDR3 sequence (DNA): TGTGCCACCAGTCGGACAGCGAGCACCGGGGAGCTGTTTTTT. It translates to CATSRTASTGELFF.

V gene TRBV18 combines with J gene TRBJ1-6, with no clear D. V lost 5 bases, J lost 0 bases, and 5 bases lay in between. Germline loops: CDR1 KGHSH, CDR2 LQKENI. The CDR3 has 14 amino acids. This CDR3 is CASSTSSYNSPLHF. The CDR3 DNA follows: TGTGCCAGCTCAACGAGCTCCTATAATTCACCCCTCCACTTT.

This chain uses TRBV6-2 or TRBV6-3 with TRBJ1-2, with D perhaps matching TRBD1 (6 bases). CDR1 is MNHEY, CDR2 SVGEGT, per germline. This CDR3 comprises 12 residues. The V end was cut by 6 bases, the J end by 8 bases, with 13 bases between. DNA of the CDR3: TGTGCCAGCAGCCTCAACAGGGAAGGCTACACCTTC. It is translated as CASSLNREGYTF.

This sequence joins TRBV6-5 and TRBJ2-7; weak D call: TRBD1 (6 bases). V shed 6 bases and J shed 3 bases, with 15 bases lying between them. The CDR3 is 14 residues long. CDR1 is MNHEY and CDR2 is SVGAGI in the germline V gene. The CDR3 sequence is CASRPTWDNYEQYF. For the CDR3, the DNA is TGTGCCAGCAGACCGACCTGGGACAACTACGAGCAGTACTTC.

The chain carries TRBV6-1 and TRBJ2-5, with TRBD2 matching over 8 bases. J was trimmed by 10 bases and V by 4 bases; bases with no gene match: 20. CDR1 is MNHNS and CDR2 is SASEGT in the germline V gene. The CDR3 loop spans 17 amino acids. In nucleotides, the CDR3 is TGTGCCAGCAGTGTCGTTAGCGGGGCTCCCCAAGTGTGGGACCAGTACTTC. This encodes CASSVVSGAPQVWDQYF.

The rearrangement joins TRBV4-2 to TRBJ2-6, with a weak D call TRBD2 (5 bases). The CDR3 covers 16 residues. V was cut by 0 bases and J by 3 bases, with 9 bases left in between. Germline lookup yields CDR1 LGHNA and CDR2 YNFKEQ. CDR3 loop: CASSQDTGSGANVLTF. In nucleotides, the CDR3 is TGTGCCAGCAGCCAAGATACGGGGAGTGGGGCCAACGTCCTGACTTTC.